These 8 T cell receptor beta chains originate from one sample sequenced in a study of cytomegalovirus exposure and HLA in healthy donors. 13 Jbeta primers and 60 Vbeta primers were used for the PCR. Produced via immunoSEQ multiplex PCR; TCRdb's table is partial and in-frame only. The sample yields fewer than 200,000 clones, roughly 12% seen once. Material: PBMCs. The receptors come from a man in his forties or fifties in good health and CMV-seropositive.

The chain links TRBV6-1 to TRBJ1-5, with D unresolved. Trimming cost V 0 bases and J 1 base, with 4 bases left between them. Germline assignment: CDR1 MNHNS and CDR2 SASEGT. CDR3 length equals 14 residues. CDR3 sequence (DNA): TGTGCCAGCAGTGAAGCCTACAGCAATCAGCCCCAGCATTTT. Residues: CASSEAYSNQPQHF.

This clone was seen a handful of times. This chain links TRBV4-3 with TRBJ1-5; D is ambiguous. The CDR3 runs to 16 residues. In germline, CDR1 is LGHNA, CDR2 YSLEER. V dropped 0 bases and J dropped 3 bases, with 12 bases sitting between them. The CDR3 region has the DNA TGCGCCAGCAGCCAAGATTATGGGAGGGCCAATCAGCCCCAGCATTTT. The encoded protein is CASSQDYGRANQPQHF.

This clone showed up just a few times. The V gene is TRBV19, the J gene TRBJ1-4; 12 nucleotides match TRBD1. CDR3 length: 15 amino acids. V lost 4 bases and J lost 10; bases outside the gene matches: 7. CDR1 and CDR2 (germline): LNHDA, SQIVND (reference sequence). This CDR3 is CASSTGTGGSGKLFF. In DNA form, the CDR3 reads TGTGCCAGTAGTACCGGGACAGGGGGCAGTGGAAAACTGTTTTTT.

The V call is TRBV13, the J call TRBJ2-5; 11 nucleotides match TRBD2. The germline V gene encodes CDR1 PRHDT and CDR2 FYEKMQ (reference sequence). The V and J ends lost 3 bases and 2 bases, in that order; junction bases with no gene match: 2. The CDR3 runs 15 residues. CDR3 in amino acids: CASSLLAGGQETQYF. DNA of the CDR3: TGTGCCAGCAGCTTGTTAGCGGGGGGGCAAGAGACCCAGTACTTC.

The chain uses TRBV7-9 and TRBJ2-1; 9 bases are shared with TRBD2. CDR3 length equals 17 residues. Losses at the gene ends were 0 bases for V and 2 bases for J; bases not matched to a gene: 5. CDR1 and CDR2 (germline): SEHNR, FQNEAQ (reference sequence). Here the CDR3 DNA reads TGTGCCAGCAGCTTAGCGCCTAGCGGGGTCACCTACAATGAGCAGTTCTTC. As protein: CASSLAPSGVTYNEQFF.

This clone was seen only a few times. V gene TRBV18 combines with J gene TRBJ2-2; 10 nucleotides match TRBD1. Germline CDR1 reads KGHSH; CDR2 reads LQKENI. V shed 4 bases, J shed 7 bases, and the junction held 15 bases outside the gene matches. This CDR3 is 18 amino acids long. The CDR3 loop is CASSQTYRDRGHGGELFF. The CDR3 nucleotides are TGTGCCAGCTCACAGACGTACCGGGACAGGGGCCATGGCGGGGAGCTGTTTTTT.

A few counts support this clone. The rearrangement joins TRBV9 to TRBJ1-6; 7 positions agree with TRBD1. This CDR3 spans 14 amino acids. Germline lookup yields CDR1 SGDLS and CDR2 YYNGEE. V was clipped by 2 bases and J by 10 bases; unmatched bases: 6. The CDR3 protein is CASSVRGTDSPLHF. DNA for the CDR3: TGTGCCAGCAGCGTTAGGGGGACAGACTCACCCCTCCACTTT.

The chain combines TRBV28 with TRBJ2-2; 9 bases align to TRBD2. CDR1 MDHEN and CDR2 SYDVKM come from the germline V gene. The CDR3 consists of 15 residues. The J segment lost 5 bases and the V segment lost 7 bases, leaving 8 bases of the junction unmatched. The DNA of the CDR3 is TGTGCCAGCACCCTGGGGCTAGCGGGAACCGGGGAGCTGTTTTTT. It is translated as CASTLGLAGTGELFF. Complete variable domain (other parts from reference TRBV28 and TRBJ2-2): DVKVTQSSRYLVKRTGEKVFLECVQDMDHENMFWYRQDPGLGLRLIYFSYDVKMKEKGDIPEGYSVSREKKERFSLILESASTNQTSMYLCASTLGLAGTGELFFGEGSRLTVL.